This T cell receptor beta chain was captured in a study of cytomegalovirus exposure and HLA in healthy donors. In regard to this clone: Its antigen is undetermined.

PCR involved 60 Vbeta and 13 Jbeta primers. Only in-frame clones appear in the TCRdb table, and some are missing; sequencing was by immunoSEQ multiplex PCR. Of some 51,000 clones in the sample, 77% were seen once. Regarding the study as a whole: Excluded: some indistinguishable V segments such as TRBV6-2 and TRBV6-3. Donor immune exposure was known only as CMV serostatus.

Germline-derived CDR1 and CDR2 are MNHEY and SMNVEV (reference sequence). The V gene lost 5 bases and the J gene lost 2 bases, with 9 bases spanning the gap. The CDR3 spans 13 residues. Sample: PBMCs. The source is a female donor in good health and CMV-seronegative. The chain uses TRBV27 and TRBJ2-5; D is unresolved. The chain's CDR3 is CASSRNRQETQYF. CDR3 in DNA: TGTGCCAGCAGTAGAAACAGACAAGAGACCCAGTACTTC.